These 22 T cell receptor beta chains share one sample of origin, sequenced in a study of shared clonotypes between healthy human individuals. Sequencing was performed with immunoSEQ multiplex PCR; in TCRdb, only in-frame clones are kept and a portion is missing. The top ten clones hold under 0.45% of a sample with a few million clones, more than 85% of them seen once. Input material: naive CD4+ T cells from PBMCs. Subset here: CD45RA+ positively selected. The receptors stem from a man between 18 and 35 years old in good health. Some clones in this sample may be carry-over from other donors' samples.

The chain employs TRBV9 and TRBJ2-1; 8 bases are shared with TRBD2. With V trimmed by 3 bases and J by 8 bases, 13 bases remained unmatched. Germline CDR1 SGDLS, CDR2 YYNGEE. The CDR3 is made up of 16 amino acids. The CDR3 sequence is CASSARGTGGSYEQFF. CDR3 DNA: TGTGCCAGCAGCGCGAGAGGGACGGGAGGGTCCTATGAGCAGTTCTTC.

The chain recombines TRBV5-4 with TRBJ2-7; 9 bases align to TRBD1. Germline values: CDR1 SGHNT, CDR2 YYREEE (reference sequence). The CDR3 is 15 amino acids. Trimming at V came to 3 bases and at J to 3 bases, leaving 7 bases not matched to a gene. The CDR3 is CASSSKGQGVYEQYF. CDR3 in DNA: TGTGCCAGCAGCTCAAAGGGACAGGGTGTCTACGAGCAGTACTTC.

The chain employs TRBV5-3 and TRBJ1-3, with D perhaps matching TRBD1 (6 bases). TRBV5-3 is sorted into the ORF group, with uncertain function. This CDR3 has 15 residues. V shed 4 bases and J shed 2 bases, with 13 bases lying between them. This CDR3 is CARSRTEGAGNTIYF. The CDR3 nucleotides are TGTGCCAGAAGCCGCACGGAGGGGGCTGGAAACACCATATATTTT.

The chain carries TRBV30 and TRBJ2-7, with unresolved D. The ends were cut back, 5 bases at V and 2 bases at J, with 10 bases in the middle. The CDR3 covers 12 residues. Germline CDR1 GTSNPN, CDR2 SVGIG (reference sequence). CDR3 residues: CAWRDKTYEQYF. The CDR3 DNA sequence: TGTGCCTGGCGAGACAAAACCTACGAGCAGTACTTC. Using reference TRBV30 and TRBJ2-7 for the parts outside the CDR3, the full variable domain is SQTIHQWPATLVQPVGSPLSLECTVEGTSNPNLYWYRQAAGRGLQLLFYSVGIGQISSEVPQNLSASRPQDRQFILSSKKLLLSDSGFYLCAWRDKTYEQYFGPGTRLTVT.

CDR3 protein: CASSSTSADEQFF. Here the CDR3 DNA reads TGTGCCAGCAGTTCAACTAGCGCCGATGAGCAGTTCTTC. The V and J genes are TRBV6-5 and TRBJ2-1; 7 bases match TRBD2. The J segment lost 8 bases and the V segment lost 4 bases, leaving 5 bases of the junction unmatched. Looked up from germline, CDR1 is MNHEY and CDR2 is SVGAGI. The CDR3 extends over 13 amino acids.

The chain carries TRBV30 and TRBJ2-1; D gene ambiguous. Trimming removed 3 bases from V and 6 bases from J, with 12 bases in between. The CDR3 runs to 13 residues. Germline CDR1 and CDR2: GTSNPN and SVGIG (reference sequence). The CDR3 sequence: CAWRVGMANEQFF. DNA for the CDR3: TGTGCCTGGAGAGTTGGAATGGCCAATGAGCAGTTCTTC.

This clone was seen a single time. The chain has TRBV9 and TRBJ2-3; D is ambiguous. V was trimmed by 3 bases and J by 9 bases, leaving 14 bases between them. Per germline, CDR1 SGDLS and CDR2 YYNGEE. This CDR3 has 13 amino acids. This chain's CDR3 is CASSAGWGGTQYF. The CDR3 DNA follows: TGTGCCAGCAGCGCTGGCTGGGGTGGAACGCAGTATTTT.

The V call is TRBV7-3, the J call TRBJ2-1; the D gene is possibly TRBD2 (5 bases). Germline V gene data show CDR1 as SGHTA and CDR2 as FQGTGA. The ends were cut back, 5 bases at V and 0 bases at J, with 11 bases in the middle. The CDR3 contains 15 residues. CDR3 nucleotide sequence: TGTGCCAGCAGCCCGGACTCGGGCTCCTACAATGAGCAGTTCTTC. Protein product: CASSPDSGSYNEQFF.

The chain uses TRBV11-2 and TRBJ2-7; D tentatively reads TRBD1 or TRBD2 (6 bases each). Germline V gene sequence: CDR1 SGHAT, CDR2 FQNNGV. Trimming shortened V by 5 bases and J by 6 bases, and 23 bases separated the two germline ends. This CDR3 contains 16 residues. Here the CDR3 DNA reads TGTGCCAGCAGCCCGGGGGCGGGAACCGTCTCACGCGAGCAGTACTTC. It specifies CASSPGAGTVSREQYF.

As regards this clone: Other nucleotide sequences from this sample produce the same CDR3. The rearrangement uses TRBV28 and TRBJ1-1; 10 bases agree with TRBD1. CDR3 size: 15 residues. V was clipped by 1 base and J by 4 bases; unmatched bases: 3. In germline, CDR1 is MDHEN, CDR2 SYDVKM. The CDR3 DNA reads TGTGCCAGCAGTTTATCGAGGACAGGGGGCACTGAAGCTTTCTTT. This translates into CASSLSRTGGTEAFF.

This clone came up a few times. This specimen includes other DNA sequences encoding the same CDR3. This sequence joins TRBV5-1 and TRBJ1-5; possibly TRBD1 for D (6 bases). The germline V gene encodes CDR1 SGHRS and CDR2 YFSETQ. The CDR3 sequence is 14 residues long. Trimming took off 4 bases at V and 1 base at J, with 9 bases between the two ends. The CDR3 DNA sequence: TGCGCCAGCAGCCTAACAGGGAGCAATCAGCCCCAGCATTTT. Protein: CASSLTGSNQPQHF.

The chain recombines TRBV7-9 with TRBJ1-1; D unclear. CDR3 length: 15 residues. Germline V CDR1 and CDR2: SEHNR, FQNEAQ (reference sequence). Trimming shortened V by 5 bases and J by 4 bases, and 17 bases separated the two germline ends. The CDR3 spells CASSQAWGLGTEAFF. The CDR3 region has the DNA TGTGCCAGCAGCCAGGCATGGGGTTTGGGCACTGAAGCTTTCTTT.

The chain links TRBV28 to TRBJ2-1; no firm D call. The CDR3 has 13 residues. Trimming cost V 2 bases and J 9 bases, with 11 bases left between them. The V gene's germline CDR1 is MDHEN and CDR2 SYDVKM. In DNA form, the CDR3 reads TGTGCCAGCAGTTTAAATCACCTGGGTGAGCAGTTCTTC. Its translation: CASSLNHLGEQFF. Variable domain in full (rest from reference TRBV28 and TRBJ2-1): DVKVTQSSRYLVKRTGEKVFLECVQDMDHENMFWYRQDPGLGLRLIYFSYDVKMKEKGDIPEGYSVSREKKERFSLILESASTNQTSMYLCASSLNHLGEQFFGPGTRLTVL.

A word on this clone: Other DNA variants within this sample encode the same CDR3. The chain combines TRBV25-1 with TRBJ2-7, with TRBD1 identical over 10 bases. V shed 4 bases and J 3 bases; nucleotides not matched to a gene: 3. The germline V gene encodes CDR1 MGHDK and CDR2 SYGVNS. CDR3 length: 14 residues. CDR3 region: CASSATGGRYEQYF. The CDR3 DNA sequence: TGTGCCAGCAGTGCGACAGGGGGCCGCTACGAGCAGTACTTC.

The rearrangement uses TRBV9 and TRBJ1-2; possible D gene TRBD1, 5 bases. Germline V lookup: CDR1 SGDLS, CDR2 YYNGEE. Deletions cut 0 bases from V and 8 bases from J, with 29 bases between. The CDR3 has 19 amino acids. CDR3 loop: CASSVGSDGHLPSMLGYTF. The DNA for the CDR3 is TGTGCCAGCAGCGTAGGGTCGGACGGACACCTGCCTTCTATGTTAGGCTACACCTTC.

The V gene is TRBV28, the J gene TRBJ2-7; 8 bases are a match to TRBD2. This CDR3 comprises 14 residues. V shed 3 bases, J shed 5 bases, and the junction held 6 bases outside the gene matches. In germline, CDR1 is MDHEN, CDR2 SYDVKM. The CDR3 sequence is CASSLWTSTNEQYF. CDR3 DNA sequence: TGTGCCAGCAGTTTGTGGACTAGCACCAACGAGCAGTACTTC.

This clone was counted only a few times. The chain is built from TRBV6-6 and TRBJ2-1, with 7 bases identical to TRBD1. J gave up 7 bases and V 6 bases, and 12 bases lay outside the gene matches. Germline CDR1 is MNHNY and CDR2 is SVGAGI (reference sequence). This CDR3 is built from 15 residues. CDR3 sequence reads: CASRPPVQGENEQFF. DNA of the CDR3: TGTGCCAGCAGGCCTCCCGTGCAGGGGGAGAATGAGCAGTTCTTC.

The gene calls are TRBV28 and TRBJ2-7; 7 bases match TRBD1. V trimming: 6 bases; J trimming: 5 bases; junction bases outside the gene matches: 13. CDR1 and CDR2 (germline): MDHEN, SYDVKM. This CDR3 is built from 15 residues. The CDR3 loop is CASRDRPNSIHEQYF. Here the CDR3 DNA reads TGTGCCAGCAGGGACAGGCCGAACTCCATCCACGAGCAGTACTTC.

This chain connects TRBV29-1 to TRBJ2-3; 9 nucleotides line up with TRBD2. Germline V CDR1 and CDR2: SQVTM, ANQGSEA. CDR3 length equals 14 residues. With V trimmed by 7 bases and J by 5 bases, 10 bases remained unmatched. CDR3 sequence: CSAGVAGAGDTQYF. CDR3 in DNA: TGCAGCGCCGGGGTAGCGGGAGCGGGAGATACGCAGTATTTT.

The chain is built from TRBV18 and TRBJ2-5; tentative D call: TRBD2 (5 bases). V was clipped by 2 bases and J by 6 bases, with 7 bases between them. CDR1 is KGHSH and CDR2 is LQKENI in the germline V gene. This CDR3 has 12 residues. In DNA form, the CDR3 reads TGTGCCAGCTCACCAGAGGGAAAGACCCAGTACTTC. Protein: CASSPEGKTQYF. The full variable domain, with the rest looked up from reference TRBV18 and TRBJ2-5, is NAGVMQNPRHLVRRRGQEARLRCSPMKGHSHVYWYRQLPEEGLKFMVYLQKENIIDESGMPKERFSAEFPKEGPSILRIQQVVRGDSAAYFCASSPEGKTQYFGPGTRLLVL.

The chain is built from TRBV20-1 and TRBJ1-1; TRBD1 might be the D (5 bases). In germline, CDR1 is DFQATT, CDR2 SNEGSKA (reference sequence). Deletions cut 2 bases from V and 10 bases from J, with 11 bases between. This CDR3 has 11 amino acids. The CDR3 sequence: CSARTGGGAFF. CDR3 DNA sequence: TGCAGTGCTAGAACCGGGGGGGGAGCTTTCTTT.

CDR3: CASSFTRGRETQYF. The CDR3 nucleotides read TGTGCCAGCAGCTTCACTCGCGGGAGAGAGACCCAGTACTTC. The V gene is TRBV6-5, the J gene TRBJ2-5; 7 nucleotides align to TRBD2. Germline V gene lookup returns CDR1 MNHEY and CDR2 SVGAGI. After removal of 6 bases from V and 4 bases from J, the junction contained 8 bases not matched to a gene. The CDR3 consists of 14 residues.